A single T cell receptor (beta chain) is shown here with its context. Its antigen is currently unknown. V lost 3 bases and J lost 5; bases outside the gene matches: 7. CDR1 and CDR2 (germline): MNHNS, SASEGT. CDR3 size: 16 residues. PCR used 60 Vbeta primers and 13 Jbeta primers. Sequencing used immunoSEQ multiplex PCR; TCRdb keeps in-frame clones, though not all of them. The sample lists about 93,000 clones; 82% were seen once. This sample was taken from a study of cytomegalovirus exposure and HLA in healthy donors. Study-wide points: The study labeled approximately 150 TCR beta chains cytomegalovirus-associated. It was assumed in the presence/absence analyses that sequencing depth was roughly uniform across donors. Compared with the roughly 700-donor mean, an Asian-associated ancestry cluster reportedly had fewer N-insertions, according to a later analysis.

The J gene is TRBJ2-3, the V gene TRBV6-1; 11 bases map to TRBD1. Sequenced: PBMCs. The sequence derives from a man aged 50 to 59 in good health and CMV-seronegative. CDR3 in amino acids: CASSEADRGQRDTQYF. DNA of the CDR3: TGTGCCAGCAGTGAGGCGGACAGGGGGCAGAGAGATACGCAGTATTTT.